The subject of this entry is one T cell receptor (beta chain). What it recognizes is unknown. The sample comes from a study of T cell repertoires and HLA-DP antigens. Study information: In vitro CD4+ alloreactivity was against HeLa-presented HLA-DP. Overall study findings and caveats: Naive and memory CD4+ repertoires were not analysed separately.

Primers targeted 54 TRBV and 13 TRBJ segments. Sequenced by immunoSEQ multiplex PCR; TCRdb stores in-frame clones only, minus some. Of around 100,000 clones in the sample, over 90% are singletons; the top ten hold roughly 0.3%. The CDR3 has 15 amino acids. Germline values: CDR1 MDHEN, CDR2 SYDVKM. The trim removed 3 bases at V and 4 bases at J, leaving 4 bases unmatched. The chain has TRBV28 and TRBJ1-5; 9 bases are a match to TRBD1. This clonotype was obtained from a woman aged 18 to 35 in good health and CMV-seronegative. Specimen: CD4+ T cells from PBMCs. In nucleotides, the CDR3 is TGTGCCAGCAGTTTCGTAGACAGGGGGAATCAGCCCCAGCATTTT. It yields the protein CASSFVDRGNQPQHF. The complete variable domain, with remaining parts taken from reference TRBV28 and TRBJ1-5, reads DVKVTQSSRYLVKRTGEKVFLECVQDMDHENMFWYRQDPGLGLRLIYFSYDVKMKEKGDIPEGYSVSREKKERFSLILESASTNQTSMYLCASSFVDRGNQPQHFGDGTRLSIL.